This TCR beta chain was observed in a study of blood T cell repertoires in COVID-19. Looking at the study overall: Material from acute and convalescent COVID-19 was sourced from the United States, Italy and Spain. T cells, B-cell-depleted T cells, or PBMCs provided the cDNA or gDNA that served as material.

Per germline, CDR1 MNHEY and CDR2 SVGAGI. V was cut by 5 bases and J by 3 bases, with 14 bases left in between. The CDR3 runs 16 residues. Assay: immunoSEQ multiplex PCR; the TCRdb copy retains only in-frame clones and omits some. The data contain around 88,000 clones, over 70% of them singletons. The receptor was derived from a man between 50 and 59 years old who had recovered from COVID-19. The sequencing input was peripheral blood. The rearrangement joins TRBV6-5 to TRBJ1-6; unclear D gene. The CDR3 spells CASSNLREYYNSPLHF. CDR3 nucleotide sequence: TGTGCCAGCAGTAACTTGAGGGAGTACTATAATTCACCCCTCCACTTT.